The TCR beta chain under discussion was sequenced for a study of CXCR3-negative and CXCR3-positive naive CD8 T cells. The wider study: TRB reads totalled about 135 million, about 1.5 +/- 0.3 million per library. The study, taken as a whole, reports: More hydrophobic TRB CDR3s were found in CXCR3-positive naive cells than in CXCR3-negative naive cells. For naive cells, CXCR3-negative and CXCR3-positive subsets had similar TRBV-TRBJ usage; for memory cells, usage differed. Most assays were run on fresh PBMCs (CXCR3 expression partially decreased after cryopreservation).

TRB cDNA libraries were made by UMI-labeled 5' RACE. TCRdb re-analyzed the 5' RACE reads; it lists each CDR3 protein once, without DNA. The repertoire table contains approximately 140,000 distinct CDR3 sequences. CDR3 length: 14 amino acids. The germline V gene encodes CDR1 ENHRY and CDR2 SYGVKD. With regard to this clonotype: The target antigen is unknown.

Naive CD8+ T cells were CD45RO-CCR7+CD27+CD95-. Sequencing used naive CXCR3+ CD8+ T cells from blood. Stated subset: CD45RO-CCR7+CD27+CD95- naive CD8+ T cells expressing CXCR3 (TNR3+). The rearrangement links TRBV10-3 to TRBJ1-4; the D call of TRBD1 rests on TCRdb alone, since no DNA is present to check it. The receptor was derived from a human donor in good health. Some clones in this sample may be carry-over from other donors' samples. CDR3 sequence: CAISETGFQEKLFF.